This T cell receptor (beta chain) was recorded in a study of siplizumab effects on memory and regulatory T cells. Study results and caveats: Alloreactive sequences tracing back to unstimulated CD4+ memory cells were significantly reduced by siplizumab. Proliferating Tregs taken from siplizumab cultures were not shown to have a confirmed suppressive function.

Turning to this clone: Its target is not known.

Every sample had approximately 10^5 of its TCR templates assayed. Sequencing used immunoSEQ multiplex PCR; TCRdb keeps in-frame clones, though not all of them. The sample has approximately 94,000 clones, about 91% seen once. The junction had 6 bases not matched to a gene; V was cut back by 0 bases and J by 4 bases. The germline V gene encodes CDR1 SGHTA and CDR2 FQGNSA. CDR3 size: 18 residues. Sequenced sample: CD4+ T cells sorted from blood. The sequence was obtained from a human donor in good health. The chain recombines TRBV7-2 with TRBJ2-1; 13 nucleotides match TRBD2. The CDR3 loop is CASSLARLAGGKYNEQFF. The CDR3 nucleotides read TGTGCCAGCAGCTTAGCAAGACTAGCGGGGGGAAAGTACAATGAGCAGTTCTTC.